This record looks at one TCR beta chain sequence and its context. The data were produced by immunoSEQ multiplex PCR, yet TCRdb's version contains in-frame clones alone and is incomplete. The sample holds approximately 40,000 clones, over 70% seen once. Single viable CD3+CD4+CD8-CD45RO+ cells were sorted as the memory CD4+ T cells. Serum IgG to CMV pp150, pp28, p38 and p52 defined serostatus. This sample was included in a study of memory CD4+ T cells and cytomegalovirus serostatus. The V and J ends lost 2 bases and 6 bases respectively, with 15 bases between them. Germline CDR1 and CDR2: MDHEN and SYDVKM. The CDR3 has 15 residues.

V and J are TRBV28 and TRBJ2-3, with D possibly matching TRBD1 (6 bases). The sequenced sample consisted of memory CD4+ T cells from blood. The origin of this receptor is an adult in good health and CMV-seronegative. CDR3 sequence (DNA): TGTGCCAGCAGTTTAGGGGGCACAGGGTCCGATACGCAGTATTTT. Encoded protein: CASSLGGTGSDTQYF.